The clone carrying this T cell receptor (beta chain) has only a few counts. The antigen is undetermined. The time point: pre-sensitization, week 0. Documented treatment: therapeutic diphenylcyclopropenone sensitization with weekly scalp DPC. The data were obtained in a study of human T cells and chemical hapten exposure. Study context: DPC at 2% was the sensitizing agent, placed on around 2 cm by around 2 cm of upper inner arm skin. Patch tests containing 0.01% DPC, applied to the upper back, were read at 6 days. There were per-sample TCR yield variations, arising mainly from small pooled library volume differences.

Trimming removed 2 bases at V and 8 bases at J, with 15 bases between. This CDR3 contains 13 residues. CDR1 and CDR2 from the germline V gene are SQVTM and ANQGSEA. General study results and limits: Sensitization with DPC brought no change to TCRs above 1 in 1000 in frequency.

TCRdb processed the RACE reads anew with MiXCR; each CDR3 protein has one entry. The sample records more than 300,000 distinct CDR3 sequences, 5.1% being singletons. The rearrangement joins TRBV29-1 to TRBJ1-2; D gene uncertain. The source of this sequence is a woman aged 45-65 years with alopecia areata. Some clones in this sample may be carry-over from other donors' samples. The sample was whole blood, taken in connection with sensitization to the hapten diphenylcyclopropenone (DPC). CDR3 nucleotides: TGCAGCGTTGAACCGCCGGGAGCTGGCGGCTACACCTTC. This translates into CSVEPPGAGGYTF.